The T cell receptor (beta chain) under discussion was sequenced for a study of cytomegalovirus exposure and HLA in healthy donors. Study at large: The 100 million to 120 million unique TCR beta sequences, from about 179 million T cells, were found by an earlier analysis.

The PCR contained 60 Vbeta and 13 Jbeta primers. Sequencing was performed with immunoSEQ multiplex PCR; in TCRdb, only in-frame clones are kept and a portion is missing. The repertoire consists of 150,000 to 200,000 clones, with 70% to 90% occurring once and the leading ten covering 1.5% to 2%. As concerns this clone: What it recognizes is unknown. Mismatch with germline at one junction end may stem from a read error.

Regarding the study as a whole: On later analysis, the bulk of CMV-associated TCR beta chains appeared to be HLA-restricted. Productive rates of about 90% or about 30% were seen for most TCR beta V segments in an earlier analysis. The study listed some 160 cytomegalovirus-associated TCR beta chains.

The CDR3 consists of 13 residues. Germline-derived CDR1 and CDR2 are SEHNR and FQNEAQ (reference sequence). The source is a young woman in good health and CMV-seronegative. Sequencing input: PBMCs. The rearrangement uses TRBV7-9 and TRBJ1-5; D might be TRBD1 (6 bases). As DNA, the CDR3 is TGTTCCAGCGGCCAGGGGTTCAATCAGCCCCAGCATTTT. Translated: CSSGQGFNQPQHF.